Each of the 7 T cell receptor beta chains below was sequenced from the same sample in a study of T cell repertoires in cytomegalovirus infection. From the reads, TCRdb called clonotypes with MiXCR, one entry per CDR3 protein. This sample has roughly 860,000 distinct CDR3 sequences, with over 25% found just once. For these receptors, no antigen is known. This sample comprised cultured CD8+ T cells from PBMCs, obtained from culture after CMV antigen stimulation. These receptors all come from a human donor in good health (CMV status not recorded). Some clones in this sample may be carry-over from other donors' samples.

The CDR3 nucleotides read TGTGCCACCAGCACCCGCGTCGGGACTACGCAGGACAATGAGCAGTTCTTC. The encoded protein is CATSTRVGTTQDNEQFF. The rearrangement links TRBV15 to TRBJ2-1; 7 bases map to TRBD2. Germline CDR1 is LNHNV and CDR2 is YYDKDF (reference sequence). The CDR3 length is 17 residues. The ends lost 4 bases at V and 5 bases at J; junction bases unmatched: 14.

This clonotype was seen just once. The V gene is TRBV20-1, the J gene TRBJ2-3; D gene unclear. Germline V gene lookup returns CDR1 DFQATT and CDR2 SNEGSKA (reference sequence). V lost 5 bases to trimming and J lost 0 bases, with 12 bases between them. The CDR3 is made up of 14 amino acids. The CDR3 here is CSALPLTSTDTQYF. The CDR3 DNA sequence: TGCAGTGCTCTACCTTTAACCAGCACAGATACGCAGTATTTT.

This clonotype has only one observation. V and J are TRBV20-1 and TRBJ1-4, with 7 bases that match TRBD1. Germline lookup yields CDR1 DFQATT and CDR2 SNEGSKA (reference sequence). This CDR3 region has 14 residues. The ends lost 7 bases at V and 5 bases at J; junction bases unmatched: 10. The chain's CDR3 is CSVRISGQNEKLFF. CDR3 nucleotide sequence: TGCAGTGTTCGGATATCGGGACAGAATGAAAAACTGTTTTTT.

The V and J genes are TRBV7-8 and TRBJ2-7; D not certain. V lost 2 bases to trimming and J lost 4 bases, with 9 bases between them. Looked up from germline, CDR1 is SGHVS and CDR2 is FQNEAQ. The CDR3 extends over 13 amino acids. CDR3: CASSLNTHYEQYF. The DNA of the CDR3 is TGTGCCAGCAGCTTAAACACCCATTACGAGCAGTACTTC.

J is TRBJ2-1 and V is TRBV6-1; 9 nucleotides match TRBD2. Germline-derived CDR1 and CDR2 are MNHNS and SASEGT. V trimming: 8 bases; J trimming: 9 bases; junction bases outside the gene matches: 5. CDR3 length equals 12 residues. This CDR3 reads CASLASGVEQFF. In DNA, the CDR3 is TGTGCCAGCCTGGCTAGCGGGGTTGAGCAGTTCTTC.

The V call is TRBV20-1, the J call TRBJ2-3, with TRBD1 matching over 8 bases. This CDR3 spans 16 amino acids. The V segment lost 5 bases and the J segment 4 bases; nucleotides outside the gene matches: 14. CDR1 is DFQATT, CDR2 SNEGSKA, per germline (reference sequence). In nucleotides, the CDR3 is TGCAGTGCTCAGACTTATAGACAGGGGATCCCAGATACGCAGTATTTT. Its translation is CSAQTYRQGIPDTQYF.

This clonotype appeared many times. J is TRBJ2-5 and V is TRBV7-2, with D possibly matching TRBD1 (6 bases). V shed 3 bases and J shed 4 bases, with 12 bases lying between them. The CDR3 sequence is 14 residues long. CDR1 and CDR2 (germline): SGHTA, FQGNSA. CDR3 in amino acids: CASSFTGWGETQYF. Here the CDR3 DNA reads TGTGCCAGCAGCTTCACAGGGTGGGGAGAGACCCAGTACTTC.